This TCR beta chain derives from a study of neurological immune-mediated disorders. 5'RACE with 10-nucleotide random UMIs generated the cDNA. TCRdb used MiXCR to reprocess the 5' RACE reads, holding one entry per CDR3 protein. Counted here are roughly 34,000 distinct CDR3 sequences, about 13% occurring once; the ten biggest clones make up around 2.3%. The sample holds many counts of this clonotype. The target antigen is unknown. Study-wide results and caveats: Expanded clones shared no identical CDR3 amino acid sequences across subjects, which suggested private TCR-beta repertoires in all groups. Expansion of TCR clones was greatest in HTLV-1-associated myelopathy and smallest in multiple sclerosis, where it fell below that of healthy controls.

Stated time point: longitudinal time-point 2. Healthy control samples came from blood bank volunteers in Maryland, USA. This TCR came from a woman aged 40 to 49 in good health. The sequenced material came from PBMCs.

This chain's CDR3 is CASSPDQGNYGYTF. As DNA, the CDR3 is TGCGCCAGCAGCCCGGACCAGGGGAACTATGGCTACACCTTC. V usage is TRBV5-1 and J usage is TRBJ1-2; maybe TRBD1 (6 bases). V dropped 4 bases and J dropped 2 bases, with 12 bases sitting between them. The length of the CDR3 is 14 residues. CDR1 and CDR2 (germline): SGHRS, YFSETQ.